This T cell receptor (beta chain) was sequenced in a study of shared clonotypes between healthy human individuals. Study-wide findings and caveats: Sorted-subset samples were not fully sequenced, rarefaction indicated. Naive subsets generally exceeded memory subsets in estimated richness. Naive CD4 clonotype sharing across several donors was about 5%.

This CDR3 region has 14 residues. Germline V gene data show CDR1 as SGHKS and CDR2 as YYEKEE (reference sequence). With 4 bases removed from V and 7 bases from J, the gap between germline ends came to 15 bases. Regarding this clone: Its specificity is unknown.

Deep-level assay runs were performed. TCRdb keeps only in-frame clones here, not all; method: immunoSEQ multiplex PCR. The profile shows 900,000 to 1,200,000 clones, 70% to 80% of them singletons. This rearrangement joins TRBV5-5 to TRBJ1-5; no firm D call. The sample taken for sequencing was memory CD4+ T cells from PBMCs. Subset specified: CD45RA-negative fraction. This receptor was identified in a man aged 18 to 29 in good health. Some clones in this sample may be carry-over from other donors' samples. The CDR3 region is CASSGGVLFQPQHF. The CDR3 DNA sequence: TGTGCCAGCAGCGGCGGAGTTCTGTTCCAGCCCCAGCATTTT.